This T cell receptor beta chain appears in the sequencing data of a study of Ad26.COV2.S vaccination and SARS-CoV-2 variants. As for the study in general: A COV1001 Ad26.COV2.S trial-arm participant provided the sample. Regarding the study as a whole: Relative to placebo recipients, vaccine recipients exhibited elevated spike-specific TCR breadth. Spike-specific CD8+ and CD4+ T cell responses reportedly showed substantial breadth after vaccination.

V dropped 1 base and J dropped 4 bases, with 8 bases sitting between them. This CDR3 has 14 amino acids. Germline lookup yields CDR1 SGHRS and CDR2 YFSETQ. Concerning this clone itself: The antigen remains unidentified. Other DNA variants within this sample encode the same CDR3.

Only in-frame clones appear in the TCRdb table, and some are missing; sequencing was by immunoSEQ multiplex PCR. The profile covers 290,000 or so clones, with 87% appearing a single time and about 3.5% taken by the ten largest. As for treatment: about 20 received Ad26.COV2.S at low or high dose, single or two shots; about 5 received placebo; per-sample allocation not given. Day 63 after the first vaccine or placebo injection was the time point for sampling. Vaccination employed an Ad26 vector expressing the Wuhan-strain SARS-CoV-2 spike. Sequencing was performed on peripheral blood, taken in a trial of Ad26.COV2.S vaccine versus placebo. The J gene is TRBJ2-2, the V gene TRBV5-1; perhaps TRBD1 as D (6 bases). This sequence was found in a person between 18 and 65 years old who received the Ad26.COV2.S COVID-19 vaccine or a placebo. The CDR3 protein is CASSLTGSTGELFF. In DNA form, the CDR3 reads TGCGCCAGCAGCTTGACAGGGTCCACCGGGGAGCTGTTTTTT.